These T cell receptor beta chains were read from a single sample in a study of blood T cells in healthy people across ages. TCRdb recomputed calls from the 5' RACE reads with MiXCR, one row per CDR3 protein. The profile covers about a million distinct CDR3 sequences, with 48% appearing a single time and around 15% taken by the ten largest. Source material: blood. Receptor source: a man younger than 40 in good health. Both conserved end residues are part of each CDR3. The D gene is left open where the match is weak. Rows may omit the clone size; those that give it use once, few, many or a size class.

>15|NA|TRBJ1-2|NA|TRBV3-1
TGTGCCAGCAGCCAAGATCGGGGGGGGTCCTATGGCTACACCTTC
CASSQDRGGSYGYTF
>14|NA|TRBJ1-2|NA|TRBV30
TGTGCCTGGAGTGTACGAAGGGGTGGCTATGGCTACACCTTC
CAWSVRRGGYGYTF
>14|NA|TRBJ1-6|NA|TRBV10-3
TGTGCCATCACCGAGGGGGGGTCTAATTCACCCCTCCACTTT
CAITEGGSNSPLHF
>10|NA|TRBJ1-2|NA|TRBV28
TGTGCCCGGGACCACTATGGCTACACCTTC
CARDHYGYTF
>14|TRBD1|TRBJ1-2|NA|TRBV5-6
TGTGCCAGCAGCATACGAACAGGGGCGCTTGGCTACACCTTC
CASSIRTGALGYTF
>15|TRBD1|TRBJ2-1|few|TRBV20-1
TGCAGTGCAAAGACCGGACAGGAGCCTCCGAATGGGCAGTTCTTC
CSAKTGQEPPNGQFF
>14|NA|TRBJ1-1|few|TRBV6-4
TGTGCCAGCAGTGACAGGGACAAGAACACTGAAGCTTTCTTT
CASSDRDKNTEAFF
>15|TRBD2|TRBJ2-5|NA|TRBV4-1
TGCGCCAGCAGCCGCTCCGGGACTAGCGCAGAGACCCAGTACTTC
CASSRSGTSAETQYF
>14|TRBD1|TRBJ2-5|NA|TRBV5-6
TGTGCCAGCAGAGAGGGACAGCTCCAAGAGACCCAGTACTTC
CASREGQLQETQYF
>15|TRBD1|TRBJ1-2|NA|TRBV9
TGTGCCAGCAGCGAAGCGGGGACAGGCAGCTATGGCTACACCTTC
CASSEAGTGSYGYTF
>14|NA|TRBJ1-4|once|TRBV18
TGTGCCAGCTCACTGGGACGGAGTAATGAAAAGCTGTTTTTT
CASSLGRSNEKLFF
>13|NA|TRBJ1-2|NA|TRBV6-5
TGTGCCAGCAGTAACCCGACGGACTATGGCTACACCTTC
CASSNPTDYGYTF
>14|NA|TRBJ2-3|NA|TRBV5-1
TGCGCCAGCAGCCCCGGACAGCCCACAGATACGCAGTATTTT
CASSPGQPTDTQYF
>18|TRBD2|TRBJ2-1|NA|TRBV4-2
TGTGCCAGCAGCCAGAGATTTTCACCGACTAGCGGGGGCAATGAGCAGTTCTTC
CASSQRFSPTSGGNEQFF
>12|NA|TRBJ2-1|NA|TRBV2
TGTGCCAGCAAAGAGGACCACAATGAGCAGTTCTTC
CASKEDHNEQFF
>15|TRBD1|TRBJ1-2|few|TRBV5-1
TGCGCCAGCAGCCCCGGACAGGGGGGCACCTATGGCTACACCTTC
CASSPGQGGTYGYTF
>14|NA|TRBJ2-7|once|TRBV6-6
TGTGCCAGCATCCCGGGGGCCCCGTACAATGAGCAGTACTTC
CASIPGAPYNEQYF
>12|NA|TRBJ2-2|few|TRBV29-1
TGCAGCGTTGGGTCCAGGGAGGGGGAGCTGTTTTTT
CSVGSREGELFF
>15|TRBD1|TRBJ1-2|NA|TRBV6-5
TGTGCCAGCAGTTCCTCAGGGGGGTATGGCTATGGCTACACCTTC
CASSSSGGYGYGYTF
>13|TRBD2|TRBJ2-1|few|TRBV20-1
TGCGGCGTAGCGGGGCCTTCCTACAATGAGCAGTTCTTC
CGVAGPSYNEQFF
>13|NA|TRBJ1-1|NA|TRBV5-1
TGCGCCAGTCGGGCGGGAGGGAGCACTGAAGCTTTCTTT
CASRAGGSTEAFF
>15|NA|TRBJ1-1|NA|TRBV7-9
TGTGCCAGCAGCTTACCGATGACTCTGAACACTGAAGCTTTCTTT
CASSLPMTLNTEAFF
>15|TRBD1|TRBJ2-7|NA|TRBV6-5
TGTGCCAGCAGTTTCCCGGGACAGGGGGCATACGAGCAGTACTTC
CASSFPGQGAYEQYF
>19|TRBD1|TRBJ2-6|NA|TRBV30
TGTGCCTGGAGTGAAAAATACGGACAGGGAATCTCTGGGGCCAACGTCCTGACTTTC
CAWSEKYGQGISGANVLTF
>15|NA|TRBJ2-5|NA|TRBV7-8
TGTGCCAGCAGCTTAATTCTAGCCCAGTCCGAGACCCAGTACTTC
CASSLILAQSETQYF
>16|TRBD2|TRBJ2-3|NA|TRBV6-6
TGTGCCAGCAGTTACCCTAGCGGGGGGGTCCGAGATACGCAGTATTTT
CASSYPSGGVRDTQYF
>14|TRBD1|TRBJ2-5|few|TRBV7-9
TGTGCCAGCAGCTTGGGACAGAGCTCTAGGACCCAGTACTTC
CASSLGQSSRTQYF
>14|NA|TRBJ2-1|NA|TRBV3-1
TGTGCCAGCAGCCAAGATCCCATCTACAATGAGCAGTTCTTC
CASSQDPIYNEQFF
>13|NA|TRBJ1-6|NA|TRBV28
TGTGCCAGCAGTTCGGTGTATAATTCACCCCTCCACTTT
CASSSVYNSPLHF
>13|NA|TRBJ2-7|NA|TRBV3-1
TGTGCCAACAGCCGGGCTAGATTCCTCGAGCAGTACTTC
CANSRARFLEQYF
>14|TRBD1|TRBJ2-7|few|TRBV5-1
TGCGCCAGCAGCTTGGGACAGGGTCACGACGAGCAGTACTTC
CASSLGQGHDEQYF
>14|NA|TRBJ2-7|few|TRBV4-1
TGCGCCAGCAGCCAAGAAGGTTCGGGATACGAGCAGTACTTC
CASSQEGSGYEQYF
>16|NA|TRBJ2-7|NA|TRBV4-1
TGCGCCAGCAGCCAAGATCGGACCAGACCCTGGGGAGAGCAGTACTTC
CASSQDRTRPWGEQYF
>15|NA|TRBJ1-1|few|TRBV4-2
TGTGCCAGCAGCCCCCAAGGAAGGGTGAACACTGAAGCTTTCTTT
CASSPQGRVNTEAFF
>14|NA|TRBJ2-7|few|TRBV29-1
TGCAGCGTGGGGGTGATGACAGGTTCCTACGAGCAGTACTTC
CSVGVMTGSYEQYF
>15|NA|TRBJ1-2|NA|TRBV6-6
TGTGCCAGCAGTTACGGGGCAGGCGGGGTCTATGGCTACACCTTC
CASSYGAGGVYGYTF
>13|NA|TRBJ2-3|once|TRBV6-1
TGTGCCAGCAGCATACTCCCTGGGGATACGCAGTATTTT
CASSILPGDTQYF
>14|NA|TRBJ2-1|few|TRBV29-1
TGCAGCGTTTCATGGGACATGATCTACAATGAGCAGTTCTTC
CSVSWDMIYNEQFF
>17|NA|TRBJ1-1|NA|TRBV12-3/TRBV12-4
TGTGCCAGCAGTGTCGGGGACCTAGGGAGGGAGATCACTGAAGCTTTCTTT
CASSVGDLGREITEAFF
>14|NA|TRBJ1-1|NA|TRBV5-1
TGCGCCAGCAGCTTGGAGGTAACGAACACTGAAGCTTTCTTT
CASSLEVTNTEAFF
>12|TRBD1|TRBJ1-1|few|TRBV7-2
TGTGCCAGCAGCTCGGGACAGGTCGAAGCTTTCTTT
CASSSGQVEAFF
>12|NA|TRBJ1-2|NA|TRBV4-1
TGCGCCAGCAGCCAGGAGTACGGCGGCTACACCTTC
CASSQEYGGYTF
>16|NA|TRBJ2-3|few|TRBV6-1
TGTGCCAGCAGTGGTCAAACGGGACTCAGCACAGATACGCAGTATTTT
CASSGQTGLSTDTQYF
>14|NA|TRBJ2-3|NA|TRBV9
TGTGCCAGCAGCCCCCCACTAGCCCCAGATACGCAGTATTTT
CASSPPLAPDTQYF
>15|NA|TRBJ2-1|few|TRBV2
TGTGCCAGCAGTGAGCGGGGTGCTGCTTTGAATGAGCAGTTCTTC
CASSERGAALNEQFF
>13|NA|TRBJ2-7|NA|TRBV7-2
TGTGCCAGCACCCCACTCGACAGCGGCGAGCAGTACTTC
CASTPLDSGEQYF
>14|NA|TRBJ2-3|many|TRBV9
TGTGCCAGCAGCTTCCGGGACAGCACAGATACGCAGTATTTT
CASSFRDSTDTQYF
>16|TRBD2|TRBJ2-3|once|TRBV13
TGTGCCAGCAGCACCATCGGGACTAGCGGCACAGATACGCAGTATTTT
CASSTIGTSGTDTQYF
>15|NA|TRBJ2-1|NA|TRBV20-1
TGCAGTGCTAGACCCGAACTAGTCTGGAGCAATGAGCAGTTCTTC
CSARPELVWSNEQFF
>14|NA|TRBJ2-5|NA|TRBV25-1
TGTGCCAGCAGTGAATTTGAGGCCGAAGAGACCCAGTACTTC
CASSEFEAEETQYF
>15|NA|TRBJ2-7|NA|TRBV5-1
TGCGCCAGCAGCCCTACACAGGGTTCGGGGCGCGAGCAGTACTTC
CASSPTQGSGREQYF
>17|NA|TRBJ1-2|few|TRBV4-3
TGCGCCAGCAGCCAAGATTCAGGCGCGGCAAGTTTAGGCGGCTACACCTTC
CASSQDSGAASLGGYTF
>14|NA|TRBJ2-4|NA|TRBV5-4
TGTGCCAGCAGCAGCCGAGACCACGAAAACATTCAGTACTTC
CASSSRDHENIQYF
>15|NA|TRBJ1-1|few|TRBV11-2
TGTGCCAGCAGCTTAGAGGGTACCTCCAACACTGAAGCTTTCTTT
CASSLEGTSNTEAFF